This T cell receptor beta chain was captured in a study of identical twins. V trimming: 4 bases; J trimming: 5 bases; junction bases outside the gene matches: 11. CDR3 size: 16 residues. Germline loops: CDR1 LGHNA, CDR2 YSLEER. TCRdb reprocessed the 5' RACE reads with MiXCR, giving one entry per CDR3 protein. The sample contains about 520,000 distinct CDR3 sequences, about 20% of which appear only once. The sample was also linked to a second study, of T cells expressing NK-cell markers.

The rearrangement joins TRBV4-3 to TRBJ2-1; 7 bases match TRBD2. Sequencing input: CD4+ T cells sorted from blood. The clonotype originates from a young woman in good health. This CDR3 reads CASSPLGRLANNEQFF. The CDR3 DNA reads TGCGCCAGCAGCCCGCTGGGGCGACTAGCCAACAATGAGCAGTTCTTC.